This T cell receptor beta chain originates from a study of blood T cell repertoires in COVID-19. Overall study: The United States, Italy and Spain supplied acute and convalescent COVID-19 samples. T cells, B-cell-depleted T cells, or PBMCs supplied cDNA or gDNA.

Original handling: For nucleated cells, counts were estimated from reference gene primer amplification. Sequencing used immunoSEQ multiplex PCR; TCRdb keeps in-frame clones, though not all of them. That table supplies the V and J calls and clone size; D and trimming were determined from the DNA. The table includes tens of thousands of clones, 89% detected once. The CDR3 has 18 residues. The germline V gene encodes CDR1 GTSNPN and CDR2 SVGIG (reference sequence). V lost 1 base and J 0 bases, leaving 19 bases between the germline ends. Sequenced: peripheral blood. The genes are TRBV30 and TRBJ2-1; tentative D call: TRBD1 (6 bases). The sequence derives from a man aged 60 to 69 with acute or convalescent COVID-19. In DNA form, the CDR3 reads TGTGCCTGGAGTGGCCCCCGAACAGGGCGCCTCTCCTACAATGAGCAGTTCTTC. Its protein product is CAWSGPRTGRLSYNEQFF.